The T cell receptor (beta chain) under discussion was sequenced for a study of T cell changes during pregnancy in multiple sclerosis. The CDR3 has 15 amino acids. V shed 4 bases and J 5 bases; nucleotides not matched to a gene: 4. Germline CDR1 LNHDA, CDR2 SQIVND (reference sequence). Produced via immunoSEQ multiplex PCR; TCRdb's table is partial and in-frame only. This sample has about 110,000 clones, with around 90% found just once. Sequencing used peripheral blood, obtained before pregnancy. The rearrangement joins TRBV19 to TRBJ2-5, with 13 bases lining up with TRBD2. The receptor comes from a female donor with multiple sclerosis, enrolled in a pregnancy study. The CDR3 DNA is TGTGCCAGTAGTACCACTAGCGGGGGGGCGGAGACCCAGTACTTC. Translation: CASSTTSGGAETQYF.